This TCR beta chain was profiled in a study of Graves' ophthalmopathy and Graves' hyperthyroidism (dated by TCRdb to 2017 to 2018). About the full investigation: Hyperthyroidism was defined as stable when no progression to ophthalmopathy occurred within 18 months of follow-up. To explore V-J signatures distinguishing ophthalmopathy from hyperthyroidism, a discovery set of some 100 patients (roughly 42 ophthalmopathy, 55 to 60 stable hyperthyroidism) was enrolled. T-cell repertoires of thyroid tissue and blood were compared in six hyperthyroidism patients. In total, some 130 blood samples were TCR-sequenced: 40 to 45 ophthalmopathy, under 85 hyperthyroidism and 17 hyperthyroidism-to-ophthalmopathy patients. The study used TCR beta repertoire signatures to distinguish Graves' ophthalmopathy from Graves' hyperthyroidism and to predict progression to ophthalmopathy. An independent validation cohort was composed of around 19 hyperthyroidism patients and over 15 patients who later progressed from hyperthyroidism to ophthalmopathy. Following sample collection, hyperthyroidism patients were given methimazole at a starting dose of 30 mg daily, and ophthalmopathy patients were given high-dose intravenous methylprednisolone. The study at large found these results: In cross-validation, the 13-signature model distinguished ophthalmopathy from stable hyperthyroidism with almost 90% sensitivity and roughly 81% specificity, and in the test set the corresponding values were about 80% and 75%. Most expanded thyroid clonotypes with frequency above 0.001 were also detected in blood, suggesting blood repertoires may reflect the thyroid immune response. No statistical method was used to predetermine the sample size, and group allocation was not hidden from the investigators. In validation, the model predicted ophthalmopathy progression with about 71% sensitivity and 72.22% specificity; approximately 12 predicted patients were CT-confirmed with GO in a median of 6.5 months.

Hyperthyroidism patients were newly diagnosed, with disease duration under 2 months, and aged 18 to 65 years. Anyone with other autoimmune diseases, uncontrolled infections, pregnancy or lactation was excluded from the study. Diagnosis relied on clinical symptoms, serum thyroxine, TRAb, thyroid ultrasound and orbital computed tomography. Total RNA was extracted using Trizol reagent, and RNA quality was checked on an Agilent 2100 Bioanalyzer. The CDR3 contains 11 residues, cysteine and phenylalanine counted. Only the CDR3 portion is preserved as DNA: 33 bases, with reading frame beginning at the first base. The germline V gene encodes CDR1 SGHTA and CDR2 FQGNSA. V is reduced by 5 bases and J by 9 bases, leaving a spacing of 11 bases between them. TCR beta CDR3 regions were amplified from RNA transcripts for repertoire sequencing. HTBI primers and the Qiagen OneStep RT-PCR kit were used in a first-round RT-PCR, which was followed by a second-round multiplex PCR, size selection and purification. Sequencing of the libraries was carried out on an Illumina HiSeq2000 in paired-end mode with 100 bp reads. Turning to the authors' computational methods: SOAPnuke was used to process the reads, throwing out any read that had adapters, had uncalled bases, had a mean Phred below 15, or lacked an exact constant-primer or identifier match. COPE v1.2.5 was used to merge the high-quality paired reads. Each unique nucleotide sequence was treated as a clonotype, and MiTCR v1.1 was used to align the clonotypes to the IMGT TRB V, D and J references. Only V-J combinations with frequency above 0.0001 were analysed, covering 99% to 99.2% of repertoires. A TCR clonal expansion and chaos score per V-J combination was defined as the ratio of F50 clonal expansion to chaos observed in the TCRdist matrix. Features were reduced by Welch's t-statistics and random forest to roughly 14 V-J combinations, which fed a naive Bayes classifier. Thyroid-blood repertoire similarity was quantified with the Morisita-Horn index. In-frame beta chains were kept once TCRdb had trimmed the public reads at Q25 with fastp and called clones with MiXCR. Rows are combined by CDR3 protein, so each entry shows the most common genes and DNA. Here the V and J calls rest on TCRdb's processing, not on the authors' analysis. The sample has over a million distinct CDR3 sequences on record, roughly two fifths of them singletons. 11% of the sample is in the top ten clones.

Regarding this clonotype: The clone's antigen remains unknown. No base-level quality is on record; no much larger clone is a single base apart.

The rearrangement joined TRBV7-2 to TRBJ2-7; no D segment can be confidently identified. The source material was peripheral blood or thyroid tissue (not recorded which). The TCR sequence derives from an adult man with Graves' hyperthyroidism. The DNA sequence is given as TGTGCCAGCAGCCAAGCACACGGGCAGTACTTC. Its protein reads: CASSQAHGQYF.